This passage covers 15 T cell receptor beta chains from one sample sequenced in a study of metastatic and nonmetastatic thyroid tumors. Until they underwent thyroid surgery, no patient had received any treatment. Using MiXCR, TCRdb reanalyzed the PCR reads. The sample yields about 35,000 clones, approximately 20% seen once. Material: blood. The receptors were sampled from a female donor with papillary thyroid cancer or a benign thyroid nodule (not recorded which). Some clones in this sample may be carry-over from other donors' samples.

For this clone: A much larger clone differs by one base, so this may be a read error. Here the CDR3 reads CASSLAGSLMDTEAFF. CDR3 nucleotides: TGTGCCAGCAGCTTAGCTGGGAGCTTGATGGACACTGAAGCTTTCTTT. The chain joins TRBV7-2 to TRBJ1-1; D is undetermined. CDR3 length: 16 amino acids. Germline CDR1 reads SGHTA; CDR2 reads FQGNSA. V was cut by 0 bases and J by 3 bases, with 14 bases left in between.

This clone was detected many times. Since a much larger clone is just one base distant, this may be a read error. Since the CDR3 does not end with the conserved phenylalanine or tryptophan, this likely comes from a read error. The same CDR3 arises from other DNA sequences in this sample as well. The CDR3 DNA sequence: TGTGCCAGCAGGCCTGCCGGGCCAATTTCCTACGAGCAGTACTCC. Its translation: CASRPAGPISYEQYS. The chain is built from TRBV28 and TRBJ2-7; D uncertain. Germline V gene sequence: CDR1 MDHEN, CDR2 SYDVKM. This CDR3 has 15 amino acids. The V gene lost 6 bases and the J gene lost 1 base, with 16 bases spanning the gap.

This clone has a count of ten or more. The chain employs TRBV27 and TRBJ2-7, with 7 bases that match TRBD1. Germline values: CDR1 MNHEY, CDR2 SMNVEV (reference sequence). This CDR3 is built from 13 residues. The trim removed 0 bases at V and 7 bases at J, leaving 3 bases unmatched. This CDR3 reads CASSLSRDSEQYF. The CDR3 coding sequence is TGTGCCAGCAGTTTATCTAGGGACAGTGAGCAGTACTTC.

Many counts were recorded for this clone. This rearrangement joins TRBV6-5 to TRBJ1-5; D not resolved. V was shortened by 0 bases and J by 1 base, with 4 bases between the two germline ends. CDR1 is MNHEY and CDR2 is SVGAGI in the germline V gene. This CDR3 is built from 14 residues. The CDR3 bases are TGTGCCAGCAGTTACTCCGGGAGCAATCAGCCCCAGCATTTT. It is translated as CASSYSGSNQPQHF.

By sample fraction, this clone is medium-sized (0.01 to 0.1%). The sample contains more than one DNA sequence encoding this CDR3. The genes are TRBV28 and TRBJ2-7; the match to TRBD1 covers 9 bases. V lost 6 bases and J lost 6; bases outside the gene matches: 15. This CDR3 has 16 residues. Germline V gene lookup returns CDR1 MDHEN and CDR2 SYDVKM. CDR3 coding DNA: TGTGCCAGCAGCGCGACGACAGGGGGGTTCTTTGGCGAGCAGTACTTC. Amino acid sequence: CASSATTGGFFGEQYF.

This clone was observed at least ten times. The chain couples TRBV29-1 to TRBJ2-7; possible D gene TRBD1, 5 bases. Germline values: CDR1 SQVTM, CDR2 ANQGSEA. V was shortened by 4 bases and J by 0 bases, with 13 bases between the two germline ends. CDR3 length equals 14 residues. The CDR3 region is CSVVETDNSYEQYF. Here the CDR3 DNA reads TGCAGCGTTGTTGAGACAGACAACTCCTACGAGCAGTACTTC.

Ten or more counts support this clone. CDR3 protein: CASSQDRGESPLHF. CDR3 bases: TGTGCCAGCAGCCAAGACAGGGGCGAATCTCCCCTCCACTTT. The chain uses TRBV16 and TRBJ1-6, with 8 nucleotides matching TRBD1. V lost 2 bases, J lost 13 bases, and 7 bases stayed unmatched. CDR1 and CDR2 from the germline V gene are KGHSY and FQNENV. CDR3 length: 14 residues.

In regard to this clone: The germline gene is not matched at one end of the junction; a read error may be the cause. The chain carries TRBV6-2 or TRBV6-3 and TRBJ1-2; unclear D gene. The CDR3 spans 14 residues. CDR1 is MNHEY, CDR2 SVGEGT, per germline. The CDR3 sequence: CASSPWQADYDYTF. Here the CDR3 DNA reads TGTGCCAGCAGCCCCTGGCAGGCAGACTATGACTACACCTTC.

This clone was counted ten times or more. The chain combines TRBV11-3 with TRBJ2-5; D uncertain. Trimming shortened V by 5 bases and J by 3 bases, and 13 bases separated the two germline ends. Germline values: CDR1 SGHNT, CDR2 YENEEA. This CDR3 is 14 amino acids long. The CDR3 DNA follows: TGTGCCAGCAGCCGCACCGGGTCTAAAGAGACCCAGTACTTC. It translates to CASSRTGSKETQYF. Filled out from reference TRBV11-3 and TRBJ2-5, the complete variable domain reads EAGVVQSPRYKIIEKKQPVAFWCNPISGHNTLYWYLQNLGQGPELLIRYENEEAVDDSQLPKDRFSAERLKGVDSTLKIQPAELGDSAVYLCASSRTGSKETQYFGPGTRLLVL.

In its sample, this clone was seen many times. J is TRBJ2-7 and V is TRBV7-9; TRBD2 matches at 9 bases. V was pared by 0 bases and J by 6 bases, with 6 bases of the junction left unmatched. The length of the CDR3 is 15 residues. The germline CDR1 and CDR2 sequences are SEHNR and FQNEAQ (reference sequence). The CDR3 DNA is TGTGCCAGCAGCTTAGCGGCTAGCGGGGCAAGCGAGCAGTACTTC. Encoded protein: CASSLAASGASEQYF.

Many counts were recorded for this clone. The V gene is TRBV30, the J gene TRBJ2-1; tentatively, D is TRBD1 (5 bases). This CDR3 spans 12 amino acids. Trimming cost V 0 bases and J 9 bases, with 9 bases left between them. Germline loops: CDR1 GTSNPN, CDR2 SVGIG (reference sequence). The CDR3 loop is CAWSVWGSEQFF. The CDR3 DNA follows: TGTGCCTGGAGTGTCTGGGGCAGTGAGCAGTTCTTC.

The table lists this clone with many counts. The chain is built from TRBV28 and TRBJ2-7; 12 positions match TRBD2. The J segment lost 6 bases and the V segment lost 8 bases, leaving 14 bases of the junction unmatched. Germline V gene lookup returns CDR1 MDHEN and CDR2 SYDVKM. The length of the CDR3 is 16 residues. The CDR3 coding sequence is TGTGCCAGCCGACTTCGTCTAGCGGGAGGGGGGGGCGAGCAGTACTTC. Translated: CASRLRLAGGGGEQYF. Full variable domain (rest looked up from reference TRBV28 and TRBJ2-7): DVKVTQSSRYLVKRTGEKVFLECVQDMDHENMFWYRQDPGLGLRLIYFSYDVKMKEKGDIPEGYSVSREKKERFSLILESASTNQTSMYLCASRLRLAGGGGEQYFGPGTRLTVT.

V and J are TRBV20-1 and TRBJ1-1; D is uncertain. This CDR3 has 14 residues. Germline assignment: CDR1 DFQATT and CDR2 SNEGSKA (reference sequence). With 0 bases removed from V and 7 bases from J, the gap between germline ends came to 15 bases. DNA for the CDR3: TGCAGTGCTAGAGACCGGGAGGAGTGGAATGAAGCTTTCTTT. Translating it yields CSARDREEWNEAFF.

This clone has at least ten counts. The chain joins TRBV11-2 to TRBJ2-3; D not resolved. V gave up 2 bases and J gave up 2 bases, with 11 bases separating them. Looked up from germline, CDR1 is SGHAT and CDR2 is FQNNGV. This CDR3 has 15 amino acids. In DNA, the CDR3 is TGTGCCAGCAGCTTATACTGGGCCAACACAGATACGCAGTATTTT. Translated, it gives CASSLYWANTDTQYF. Looking up the rest from reference TRBV11-2 and TRBJ2-3 gives the full variable domain: EAGVAQSPRYKIIEKRQSVAFWCNPISGHATLYWYQQILGQGPKLLIQFQNNGVVDDSQLPKDRFSAERLKGVDSTLKIQPAKLEDSAVYLCASSLYWANTDTQYFGPGTRLTVL.

This chain uses TRBV19 with TRBJ2-2; no reliable D call. The ends were cut back, 3 bases at V and 7 bases at J, with 12 bases in the middle. CDR3 size: 14 residues. Germline V gene data show CDR1 as LNHDA and CDR2 as SQIVND (reference sequence). The CDR3 DNA reads TGTGCCAGTAGTATTGTGCTAGTTGGCGGGGAGCTGTTTTTT. Residues: CASSIVLVGGELFF. The whole variable domain, remainder taken from reference TRBV19 and TRBJ2-2, is DGGITQSPKYLFRKEGQNVTLSCEQNLNHDAMYWYRQDPGQGLRLIYYSQIVNDFQKGDIAEGYSVSREKKESFPLTVTSAQKNPTAFYLCASSIVLVGGELFFGEGSRLTVL.